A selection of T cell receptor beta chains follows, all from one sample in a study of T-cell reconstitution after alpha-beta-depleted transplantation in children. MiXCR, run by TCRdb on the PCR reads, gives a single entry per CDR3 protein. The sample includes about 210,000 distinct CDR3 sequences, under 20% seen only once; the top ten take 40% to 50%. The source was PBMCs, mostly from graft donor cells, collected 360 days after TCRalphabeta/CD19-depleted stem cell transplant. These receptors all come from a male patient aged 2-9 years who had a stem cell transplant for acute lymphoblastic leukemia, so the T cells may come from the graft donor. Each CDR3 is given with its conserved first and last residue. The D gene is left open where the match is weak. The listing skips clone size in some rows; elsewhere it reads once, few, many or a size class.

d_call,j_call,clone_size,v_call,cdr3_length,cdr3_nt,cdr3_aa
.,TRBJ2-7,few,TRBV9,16,TGTGCCAGCAGCGTAGAAGGTCAGGGGTCCCTCTACGAGCAGTACTTC,CASSVEGQGSLYEQYF
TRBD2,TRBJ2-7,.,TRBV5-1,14,TGCGCCAGCAGCGGGGGACTAGCGGGAAACGAGCAGTACTTC,CASSGGLAGNEQYF
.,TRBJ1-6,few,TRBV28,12,TGTGCCAGCAGTTTAATGGATTCACCCCTCCACTTT,CASSLMDSPLHF
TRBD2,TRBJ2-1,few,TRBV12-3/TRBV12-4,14,TGTGCCAGCAGTGCTAGCGGGGGATGGGATGAGCAGTTCTTC,CASSASGGWDEQFF
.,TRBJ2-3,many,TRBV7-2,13,TGTGCCAGCAGCCCCCAGGGGGGCCCGGACCAGTATTTT,CASSPQGGPDQYF
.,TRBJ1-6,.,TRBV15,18,TGTGCCACCAGCAGAGTGGGAAGGAGAAACTCCTATAATTCACCCCTCCACTTT,CATSRVGRRNSYNSPLHF
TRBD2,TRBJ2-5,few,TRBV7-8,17,TGTGCCAGCAGCTTAGTGAAGGGACTAGTAGGGGGAGAGACCCAGTACTTC,CASSLVKGLVGGETQYF
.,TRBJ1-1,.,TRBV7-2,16,TGTGCCAGCAGCTTATCGGGGGCCGGTGGGAACACTGAAGCTTTCTTT,CASSLSGAGGNTEAFF
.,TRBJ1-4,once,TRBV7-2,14,TGTGCCAGCAGCTTAGGCAGTATTCATGAAAAACTGTTTTTT,CASSLGSIHEKLFF
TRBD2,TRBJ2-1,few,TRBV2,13,TGTGCCAGCAGAGCGGGGGGCTACAATGAGCAGTTCTTC,CASRAGGYNEQFF
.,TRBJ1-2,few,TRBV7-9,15,TGTGCCAGCAGCTCGGAGGGGACCACCTTATATGGCTACACCTTC,CASSSEGTTLYGYTF
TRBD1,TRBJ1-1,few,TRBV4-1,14,TGCGCCAGCAGTGACAGGGGCCGATTGGCTGAAGCTTTCTTT,CASSDRGRLAEAFF
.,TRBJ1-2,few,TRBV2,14,TGTGCCAGTGACCCACAGACGATTAACTATGGCTACACCTTC,CASDPQTINYGYTF
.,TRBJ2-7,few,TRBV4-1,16,TGCGCCAGCAGCCAACTTGGACAGAAAGCACTTTACGAGCAGTACTTC,CASSQLGQKALYEQYF
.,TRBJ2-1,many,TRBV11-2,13,TGTGCCAGCAGGCGTCAACAGGTCAATGAGCAGTTCTTC,CASRRQQVNEQFF
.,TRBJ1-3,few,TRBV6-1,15,TGTGCCAGCAGTGATCAGGGACCGGCTGGAAACACCATATATTTT,CASSDQGPAGNTIYF
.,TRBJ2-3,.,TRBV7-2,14,TGTGCCAGCAGCTTCGTGGGCCCAGCAGATACGCAGTATTTT,CASSFVGPADTQYF
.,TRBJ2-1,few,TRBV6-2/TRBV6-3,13,TGTGCCAGCTTCGACGGTTTCTACAATGAGCAGTTCTTC,CASFDGFYNEQFF
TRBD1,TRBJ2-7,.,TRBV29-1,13,TGCAGCGTCAGCCGGGACAGGGCGAACGAGCAGTACTTC,CSVSRDRANEQYF
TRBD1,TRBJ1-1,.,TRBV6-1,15,TGTGCCAGCAGTGGAACGACAGGGACGTGGGCTGAAGCTTTCTTT,CASSGTTGTWAEAFF
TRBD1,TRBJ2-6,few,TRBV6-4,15,TGTGCCAGCAGACCCACAGGGGCTGGGGCCAACGTCCTGACTTTC,CASRPTGAGANVLTF
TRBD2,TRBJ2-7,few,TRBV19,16,TGTGCCAGTAGTACGTGGACTAGCGGGAGGACCTACGAGCAGTACTTC,CASSTWTSGRTYEQYF
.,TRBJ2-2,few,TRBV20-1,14,TGCAGTGCTGTCCGGGACACTCACACCGGGGAGCTGTTTTTT,CSAVRDTHTGELFF
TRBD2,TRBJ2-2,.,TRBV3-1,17,TGTGCCAGCAGCCAAGAACTAGCGGGAGAAATAAGACGGGAGCTGTTTTTT,CASSQELAGEIRRELFF
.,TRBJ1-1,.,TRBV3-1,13,TGTGCCAGCAGCCAAGATAGGGGAACTGAACCTTTCTTT,CASSQDRGTEPFF
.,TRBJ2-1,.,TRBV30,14,TGTGCCTGGATGAGGGGTAACAAGTATAATGAGCAGTTCTTC,CAWMRGNKYNEQFF
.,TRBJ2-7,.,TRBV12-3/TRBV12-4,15,TGTGCCAGCAGTTTAATGGGGGCGTTCTCCTACGAGCAGTACTTC,CASSLMGAFSYEQYF
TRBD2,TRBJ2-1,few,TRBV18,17,TGTGCCAGCTCACCAGACGGGGGGGCCGCCTCCTACAATGAGCAGTTCTTC,CASSPDGGAASYNEQFF
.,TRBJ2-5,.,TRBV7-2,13,TGTGCCAGCAGCTTAGACTTTCAAGAGACCCAGTACTTC,CASSLDFQETQYF
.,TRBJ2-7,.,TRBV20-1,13,TGCAGTGCTAGAGGGTACAGAATCAACGAGCAGTACTTC,CSARGYRINEQYF
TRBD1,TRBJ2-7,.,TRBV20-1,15,TGCTGTGCTAGTGGGGACAGGGGAATCATCTACGAGCAGTACTTC,CCASGDRGIIYEQYF
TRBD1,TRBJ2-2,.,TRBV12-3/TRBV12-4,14,TGTGCCAGCTCTCGGACAGGGGGGACCGGGGAGCTGTTTTTT,CASSRTGGTGELFF
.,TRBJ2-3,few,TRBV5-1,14,TGCGCCAGCAGCTTGAACTTCATGGCAGATACGCAGTATTTT,CASSLNFMADTQYF
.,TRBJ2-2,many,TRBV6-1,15,TGTGCCAGCAGTGAATGGAGCAGGAACACCGGGGAGCTGTTTTTT,CASSEWSRNTGELFF
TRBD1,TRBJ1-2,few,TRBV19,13,TGTGCCAGTAGTCGGGACAGGGGGCGCGGCTACACCTTC,CASSRDRGRGYTF
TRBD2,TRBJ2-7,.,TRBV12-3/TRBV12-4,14,TGTGCCAGCAGTGCCTCTAGCGGGGGGGACGAGCAGTACTTC,CASSASSGGDEQYF
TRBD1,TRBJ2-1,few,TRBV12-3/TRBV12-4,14,TGTGCCAGCAGCTGGGACAGGGCCCGTGTTGAGCAGTTCTTC,CASSWDRARVEQFF
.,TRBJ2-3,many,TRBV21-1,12,TGTGCCAGCAGCGACCCCCGGTTGGCGCAGTATTTT,CASSDPRLAQYF
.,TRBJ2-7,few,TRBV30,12,TGTGCCTGGAGTCGGGGGATCTACGAGCAGTACTTC,CAWSRGIYEQYF
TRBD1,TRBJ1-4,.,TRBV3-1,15,TGTGCCAGCAGCCAAAGGACAGGGCCGAATGAAAAACTGTTTTTT,CASSQRTGPNEKLFF
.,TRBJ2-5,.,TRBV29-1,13,TGCAGCGTTGGTATGACAGCTCAAGAGACCCAGTACTTC,CSVGMTAQETQYF
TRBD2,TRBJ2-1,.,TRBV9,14,TGTGCCAGCAGCGAGAGCGGGGGGGTAACTGAGCAGTTCTTC,CASSESGGVTEQFF
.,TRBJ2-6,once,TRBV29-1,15,TGCAGCGTTGACGGGACCCTCTCTGGGGCCAACGTCCTGACTTTC,CSVDGTLSGANVLTF
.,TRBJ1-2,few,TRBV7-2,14,TGTGCCAGCAGCTTGGAGCAACCGCACTATGGCTACACCTTC,CASSLEQPHYGYTF
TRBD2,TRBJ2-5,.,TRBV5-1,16,TGCGCCAGCAGCCGCCCGGGACTAGACCTCCAAGAGACCCAGTACTTC,CASSRPGLDLQETQYF
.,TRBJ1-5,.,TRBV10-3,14,TGTGCCATCAGTGGACAGGAGGGCAATCAGCCCCAGCATTTT,CAISGQEGNQPQHF
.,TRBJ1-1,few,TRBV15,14,TGTGCCACCAGCAGAGATTCTGGGGCCACTGAAGCTTTCTTT,CATSRDSGATEAFF
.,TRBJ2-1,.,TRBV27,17,TGTGCCAGCAGGGGGCTAGCGACGAGGGATTATTACAATGAGCAGTTCTTC,CASRGLATRDYYNEQFF
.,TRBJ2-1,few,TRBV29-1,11,TGCAGCGTTGTGACCTTGAATGAGCAGTTCTTC,CSVVTLNEQFF
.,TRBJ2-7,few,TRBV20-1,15,TGCAGTGCTAACGATCCCAGACGCCAAGACTACGAGCAGTACTTC,CSANDPRRQDYEQYF